One and the same sample provided the 20 T cell receptor beta chains below, sequenced in a study of blood T cells in healthy people across ages (dated by TCRdb to the mid-2010s). Library preparation was by 5' RACE. The instrument given in TCRdb is Illumina HiSeq 2500. A second PCR of roughly 7 to 11 cycles was performed with a sample-barcoded 5' primer and a J-beta primer mix. The public reads were reanalyzed by TCRdb: fastp trimming at Q25, MiXCR alignment, in-frame beta chains only. A single entry per CDR3 protein holds the most common genes and DNA from its merged rows. This sample lists some 900,000 distinct CDR3 sequences; more than 25% were detected once. The ten top clones hold roughly 17% of the sample. The sample comprised blood. The receptors were gathered from a woman of 80 years or more in good health.

This clonotype was counted many times. The CDR3 DNA is TGTGCCACCAGTGATTTTCGGGACAGCACAGATACGCAGTATTTT. Its translation is CATSDFRDSTDTQYF. The genes are TRBV24-1 and TRBJ2-3; either TRBD1 or TRBD2 may fit D (5 bases each). The CDR3 contains 15 residues. Germline CDR1 KGHDR, CDR2 SFDVKD. V gave up 1 base and J gave up 0 bases, with 7 bases separating them.

This clonotype has ten or more counts. This chain uses TRBV4-3 with TRBJ2-5; 7 nucleotides agree with TRBD2. The germline CDR1 and CDR2 sequences are LGHNA and YSLEER. The junction had 4 bases not matched to a gene; V was cut back by 1 base and J by 5 bases. The CDR3 has 14 residues. CDR3 nucleotides: TGCGCCAGCAGCCAAGTGCAGCGGGGTGAGACCCAGTACTTC. This codes for CASSQVQRGETQYF.

The chain links TRBV7-9 to TRBJ1-1; no clear D. This CDR3 is built from 11 residues. Trimming cost V 4 bases and J 8 bases, with 8 bases left between them. The germline gives CDR1 SEHNR, CDR2 FQNEAQ (reference sequence). The CDR3: CASSSSTEAFF. CDR3 in DNA: TGTGCCAGCAGCTCCTCTACCGAAGCTTTCTTT. The entire variable domain, with the rest obtained from reference TRBV7-9 and TRBJ1-1, is as follows: DTGVSQNPRHKITKRGQNVTFRCDPISEHNRLYWYRQTLGQGPEFLTYFQNEAQLEKSRLLSDRFSAERPKGSFSTLEIQRTEQGDSAMYLCASSSSTEAFFGQGTRLTVV.

This clonotype was recorded only once. A read error may be the cause here, since a much bigger clone is one base away. The chain has TRBV7-2 and TRBJ1-2; D uncertain. In germline, CDR1 is SGHTA, CDR2 FQGNSA. This CDR3 has 15 residues. CDR3 DNA sequence: TGTGCCAGCAGCTTAGGGGTTCGGGGAAACTATGGCCACACCTTC. It specifies CASSLGVRGNYGHTF. Full variable domain (remainder filled in from reference TRBV7-2 and TRBJ1-2): GAGVSQSPSNKVTEKGKDVELRCDPISGHTALYWYRQSLGQGLEFLIYFQGNSAPDKSGLPSDRFSAERTGGSVSTLTIQRTQQEDSAVYLCASSLGVRGNYGHTFGSGTRLTVV.

The chain employs TRBV14 and TRBJ2-1, with 10 bases identical to TRBD2. V lost 4 bases and J lost 8; bases outside the gene matches: 8. The CDR3 is made up of 15 amino acids. CDR1 is SGHDN and CDR2 is FVKESK in the germline V gene. The CDR3 region has the DNA TGTGCCAGCAGCCGCCCTAGCGGGGGCCCGGATGAGCAGTTCTTC. Protein: CASSRPSGGPDEQFF.

This clonotype was seen at least ten times. A read error may produce the germline difference seen at one junction end. The chain's CDR3 is CASSPGGRNTGELFF. CDR3 bases: TGTGCCAGCAGCCCGGGGGGTAGGAACACCGGGGAGCTGTTTTTT. This chain joins TRBV5-1 and TRBJ2-2; 7 bases agree with TRBD2. There are 15 residues in the CDR3. CDR1 is SGHRS, CDR2 YFSETQ, per germline.

The gene calls are TRBV29-1 and TRBJ1-4; TRBD1 matches at 7 bases. This CDR3 contains 14 residues. V dropped 7 bases and J dropped 3; count of bases not matched to a gene: 8. Germline V gene lookup returns CDR1 SQVTM and CDR2 ANQGSEA. Here the CDR3 reads CSADRRSANEKLFF. CDR3 bases: TGCAGCGCGGACAGGCGATCCGCTAATGAAAAACTGTTTTTT.

This clonotype appeared many times. The chain joins TRBV7-6 to TRBJ2-5; 9 bases agree with TRBD2. Germline CDR1 SGHVS, CDR2 FNYEAQ. There are 15 residues in the CDR3. J lost 2 bases, V lost 6 bases, and 7 bases had no gene match. The CDR3 is CASRAGTSRQETQYF. CDR3 DNA sequence: TGTGCCAGCAGAGCGGGGACTAGCCGGCAAGAGACCCAGTACTTC.

This clonotype was counted ten times or more. The chain carries TRBV20-1 and TRBJ2-3; no definite D call. This CDR3 contains 13 residues. Germline V gene lookup returns CDR1 DFQATT and CDR2 SNEGSKA (reference sequence). The germline V and J ends were trimmed by 0 bases and 0 bases, with 4 bases remaining between them. The CDR3 sequence: CSARELSTDTQYF. DNA for the CDR3: TGCAGTGCTAGAGAGCTCAGCACAGATACGCAGTATTTT.

This clonotype has more than one count but fewer than ten. An end of the junction differs from the germline gene, which may be a read error. The V gene is TRBV12-3 or TRBV12-4, the J gene TRBJ2-3; tentatively, D is TRBD1 (6 bases). The CDR3 is 14 amino acids. CDR3 in amino acids: CAGSLTGQSDTQYF. The CDR3 region has the DNA TGTGCCGGCAGTCTTACTGGACAGTCAGATACGCAGTATTTT.

V is TRBV18 and J is TRBJ1-2; 8 nucleotides match TRBD1. The CDR3 loop spans 15 amino acids. Trimming cost V 2 bases and J 6 bases; bases outside gene matches: 8. Germline V gene sequence: CDR1 KGHSH, CDR2 LQKENI. The CDR3 region has the DNA TGTGCCAGCTCACCAGTCGGACAGGGTTCAAATGGCTACACCTTC. Translated, it gives CASSPVGQGSNGYTF. Full variable domain (missing parts from reference TRBV18 and TRBJ1-2): NAGVMQNPRHLVRRRGQEARLRCSPMKGHSHVYWYRQLPEEGLKFMVYLQKENIIDESGMPKERFSAEFPKEGPSILRIQQVVRGDSAAYFCASSPVGQGSNGYTFGSGTRLTVV.

Regarding this clonotype: A single base separates this from a much larger clone, so it may be a read error. The V and J genes are TRBV24-1 and TRBJ2-3; 7 bases map to TRBD2. The CDR3 extends over 15 amino acids. The trim removed 3 bases at V and 2 bases at J, leaving 4 bases unmatched. The V gene's germline CDR1 is KGHDR and CDR2 SFDVKD. CDR3 coding DNA: TGTGCCACCAGTGATACTAGCGCCCCCACAGATACGCAGTATTTT. This translates into CATSDTSAPTDTQYF.

This clonotype was counted at least ten times. The V call is TRBV10-1, the J call TRBJ2-5, with TRBD2 matching 8 bases. The V gene's germline CDR1 is WNHNN and CDR2 SYGVQD (reference sequence). The V and J ends lost 3 bases and 5 bases, in that order; junction bases with no gene match: 5. This CDR3 is 14 amino acids long. The CDR3 region is CASSDQRLAETQYF. The CDR3 coding sequence is TGCGCCAGCAGTGACCAAAGACTAGCGGAGACCCAGTACTTC.

The chain combines TRBV30 with TRBJ1-5, with D possibly TRBD1 on 5 matching bases. The ends were cut back, 1 base at V and 7 bases at J, with 14 bases in the middle. CDR3 length: 14 residues. The germline CDR1 and CDR2 sequences are GTSNPN and SVGIG (reference sequence). The DNA of the CDR3 is TGTGCCTGGAGTGGGGGTGGGGGTAACCAGCCCCAGCATTTT. Translated: CAWSGGGGNQPQHF. Drawing the rest from reference TRBV30 and TRBJ1-5, the complete variable domain is SQTIHQWPATLVQPVGSPLSLECTVEGTSNPNLYWYRQAAGRGLQLLFYSVGIGQISSEVPQNLSASRPQDRQFILSSKKLLLSDSGFYLCAWSGGGGNQPQHFGDGTRLSIL.

Ten or more counts support this clonotype. This sequence joins TRBV6-2 or TRBV6-3 and TRBJ1-4; the D is unclear. The CDR3 sequence is 14 residues long. V was cut by 5 bases and J by 7 bases, with 14 bases left in between. Per germline, CDR1 MNHEY and CDR2 SVGEGT. The CDR3, as DNA: TGTGCCAGCAGTATCGGAACAGCGCTTGAAAAACTGTTTTTT. Its protein is CASSIGTALEKLFF.

This clonotype was seen at least ten times. The chain uses TRBV15 and TRBJ1-4; 7 nucleotides align to TRBD1. Germline loops: CDR1 LNHNV, CDR2 YYDKDF (reference sequence). V shed 5 bases and J 4 bases; nucleotides not matched to a gene: 7. The CDR3 totals 15 residues. In nucleotides, the CDR3 is TGTGCCACCAGCGTACGGGACAGTAATAATGAAAAACTGTTTTTT. It encodes CATSVRDSNNEKLFF.

This sequence joins TRBV12-3 or TRBV12-4 and TRBJ2-7; D tentatively fits TRBD1 or TRBD2 (5 bases each). The ends were cut back, 3 bases at V and 7 bases at J, with 16 bases in the middle. The CDR3 extends over 14 amino acids. The CDR3 bases are TGTGCCAGCAGTTTCGGGGCAGCCAACAATGAGCAGTACTTC. This codes for CASSFGAANNEQYF.

This clonotype was counted many times. The chain recombines TRBV20-1 with TRBJ1-2, with 7 bases aligning to TRBD1. This CDR3 spans 13 amino acids. Germline CDR1 is DFQATT and CDR2 is SNEGSKA (reference sequence). The V segment lost 3 bases and the J segment 8 bases; nucleotides outside the gene matches: 9. In nucleotides, the CDR3 is TGCAGTGCTAGCGGACAGGTGGGCCGAGGCTACACCTTC. Its protein is CSASGQVGRGYTF.

Many counts were recorded for this clonotype. The chain links TRBV18 to TRBJ2-7; 8 bases agree with TRBD1. J was trimmed by 3 bases and V by 3 bases; bases with no gene match: 4. The CDR3 consists of 14 residues. Germline assignment: CDR1 KGHSH and CDR2 LQKENI. The DNA of the CDR3 is TGTGCCAGCTCACCCCGGACAGGGATCTACGAGCAGTACTTC. Translating it yields CASSPRTGIYEQYF.

On this clonotype: One end of the junction is discordant with germline, which a read error may explain. V and J are TRBV7-9 and TRBJ1-2; D remains ambiguous. CDR1 and CDR2 (germline): SEHNR, FQNEAQ (reference sequence). CDR3 size: 15 residues. The DNA for the CDR3 is TGCACCAGCAGCCCCACCTTCACACGGGTTGGAGGCTACACCTTC. Translation gives CTSSPTFTRVGGYTF. Full variable domain (remainder filled in from reference TRBV7-9 and TRBJ1-2): DTGVSQNPRHKITKRGQNVTFRCDPISEHNRLYWYRQTLGQGPEFLTYFQNEAQLEKSRLLSDRFSAERPKGSFSTLEIQRTEQGDSAMYLCTSSPTFTRVGGYTFGSGTRLTVV.